Following are 24 T cell receptor beta chains from one sample sequenced in a study of cytomegalovirus exposure and HLA in healthy donors. Generated by immunoSEQ multiplex PCR, the TCRdb table keeps only in-frame clones and is missing some. The sample lists around 220,000 clones, 70% to 90% occurring once. Material for sequencing was PBMCs. The origin of the receptors is a woman aged 18-29 years in good health and CMV-seronegative.

The chain uses TRBV5-1 and TRBJ2-2, with 10 bases aligning to TRBD1. Germline V gene sequence: CDR1 SGHRS, CDR2 YFSETQ. The junction had 9 bases not matched to a gene; V was cut back by 4 bases and J by 6 bases. The CDR3 extends over 16 amino acids. The CDR3 region has the DNA TGCGCCAGCAGCGTACGGACAGGGGGTGGCTCCGGGGAGCTGTTTTTT. As protein: CASSVRTGGGSGELFF.

This clone has just a few counts. V and J are TRBV28 and TRBJ2-3; 9 bases fit TRBD2. With 1 base clipped from V and 3 bases from J, the junction kept 5 bases outside the gene matches. The CDR3 is 16 amino acids. CDR1 is MDHEN and CDR2 is SYDVKM in the germline V gene. CDR3 nucleotides: TGTGCCAGCAGTTTATTTTGGCGGGAGGGAACAGATACGCAGTATTTT. It translates to CASSLFWREGTDTQYF.

V is TRBV5-1 and J is TRBJ2-3; tentative D call: TRBD2 (6 bases). Trimming pared 0 bases from V and 2 bases from J, leaving 13 bases between. Germline V gives CDR1 SGHRS, CDR2 YFSETQ. This CDR3 spans 16 amino acids. Here the CDR3 DNA reads TGCGCCAGCAGCTTGGCGGCGGGGTCCGACACAGATACGCAGTATTTT. Translation: CASSLAAGSDTDTQYF.

The chain is built from TRBV6-5 and TRBJ2-7, with 11 nucleotides matching TRBD1. V lost 6 bases, J lost 5 bases, and 6 bases stayed unmatched. Germline V lookup: CDR1 MNHEY, CDR2 SVGAGI. CDR3 length equals 14 residues. This CDR3 reads CASRPGQGVHEQYF. The CDR3 region has the DNA TGTGCCAGCAGACCGGGACAGGGGGTCCACGAGCAGTACTTC.

This chain joins TRBV7-9 and TRBJ1-2; 9 positions match TRBD1. J lost 2 bases, V lost 5 bases, and 6 bases had no gene match. In germline, CDR1 is SEHNR, CDR2 FQNEAQ (reference sequence). The CDR3 extends over 15 amino acids. The CDR3 DNA reads as TGTGCCAGCAGCCCACGGGACAGGGTAAACTATGGCTACACCTTC. Translated, it gives CASSPRDRVNYGYTF.

The chain links TRBV23-1 to TRBJ1-4; TRBD1 agrees at 8 bases. TRBV23-1 is recorded as an ORF, its role being uncertain. The CDR3 runs 19 residues. The V segment lost 7 bases and the J segment 4 bases; nucleotides outside the gene matches: 20. The CDR3 protein is CASTPEGQEPLGGNEKLFF. The CDR3 DNA sequence: TGCGCCAGCACTCCTGAGGGACAGGAGCCATTAGGGGGTAATGAAAAACTGTTTTTT.

Worth noting for this clone: At one end, the junction sequence differs from germline, possibly due to a read error. Other DNA variants within this sample encode the same CDR3. This chain uses TRBV5-1 with TRBJ2-1, with 11 bases identical to TRBD2. CDR1 is SGHRS, CDR2 YFSETQ, per germline. This CDR3 spans 15 amino acids. This chain's CDR3 is CASSLRTSGFNEQFF. The CDR3 region has the DNA TGCGCTAGCAGCTTGAGGACTAGCGGGTTCAATGAGCAGTTCTTC.

The chain carries TRBV7-9 and TRBJ1-1; TRBD1 agrees at 8 bases. The CDR3 has 15 amino acids. V gave up 4 bases and J gave up 4 bases; unmatched junction bases: 8. Germline CDR1 reads SEHNR; CDR2 reads FQNEAQ (reference sequence). CDR3 DNA sequence: TGTGCCAGCAGCTCTGGAACAGGGGGTCCCACTGAAGCTTTCTTT. This gives the protein CASSSGTGGPTEAFF.

This clone was seen a single time. V usage is TRBV28 and J usage is TRBJ2-1, with 12 bases identical to TRBD2. Germline CDR1 MDHEN, CDR2 SYDVKM. The CDR3 has 16 residues. Trimming cost V 5 bases and J 3 bases; bases outside gene matches: 5. In DNA form, the CDR3 reads TGTGCCAGCAGTCCCCCTAGCGGGAGGGTCTACAATGAGCAGTTCTTC. This gives the protein CASSPPSGRVYNEQFF.

The rearrangement joins TRBV9 to TRBJ2-1; D not resolved. Germline V gene sequence: CDR1 SGDLS, CDR2 YYNGEE. The CDR3 length is 13 residues. The V end was cut by 0 bases, the J end by 8 bases, with 9 bases between. CDR3 DNA sequence: TGTGCCAGCAGCGTAGGCCTAGAGGATGAGCAGTTCTTC. Amino acids: CASSVGLEDEQFF.

The J gene is TRBJ2-7, the V gene TRBV4-2; 8 bases fit TRBD2. CDR3 length: 13 residues. CDR1 LGHNA and CDR2 YNFKEQ come from the germline V gene. V lost 9 bases and J lost 5; bases outside the gene matches: 9. Here the CDR3 reads CASSSGRRNEQYF. The CDR3 DNA follows: TGTGCCAGTTCCAGCGGGAGAAGAAACGAGCAGTACTTC.

The chain links TRBV5-8 to TRBJ1-1; the match to TRBD1 covers 9 bases. CDR3 length: 15 amino acids. V lost 3 bases, J lost 3 bases, and 6 bases stayed unmatched. CDR1 is SGHTS, CDR2 YDEGEE, per germline. DNA for the CDR3: TGTGCCAGCAGCTCCGGGACAGGGATTGACACTGAAGCTTTCTTT. Amino acid sequence: CASSSGTGIDTEAFF.

In DNA form, the CDR3 reads TGTGCCAGCTCACCAGTCCTAGCGGGAGGACGCAATGAGCAGTTCTTC. This encodes CASSPVLAGGRNEQFF. This chain uses TRBV18 with TRBJ2-1; TRBD2 matches at 11 bases. After removal of 2 bases from V and 6 bases from J, the junction contained 6 bases not matched to a gene. Germline values: CDR1 KGHSH, CDR2 LQKENI. CDR3 size: 16 residues. The full variable domain, rest sourced from reference TRBV18 and TRBJ2-1, is NAGVMQNPRHLVRRRGQEARLRCSPMKGHSHVYWYRQLPEEGLKFMVYLQKENIIDESGMPKERFSAEFPKEGPSILRIQQVVRGDSAAYFCASSPVLAGGRNEQFFGPGTRLTVL.

The chain links TRBV4-1 to TRBJ2-7; 7 nucleotides match TRBD2. The CDR3 loop spans 15 amino acids. Germline V gives CDR1 MGHRA, CDR2 YSYEKL. The junction had 6 bases not matched to a gene; V was cut back by 1 base and J by 3 bases. CDR3 in DNA: TGCGCCAGCAGCCAAGTAATGCGGGGGAGCTACGAGCAGTACTTC. This sequence encodes CASSQVMRGSYEQYF.

The V and J genes are TRBV2 and TRBJ2-7; 10 nucleotides agree with TRBD1. Trimming took 6 bases from V and 2 from J; bases not matched to a gene: 10. CDR3 length equals 16 residues. Germline-derived CDR1 and CDR2 are SNHLY and FYNNEI. The CDR3, as DNA: TGTGCCAGCAGCCATGAAAGACAGGGGGCCACCTACGAGCAGTACTTC. Protein: CASSHERQGATYEQYF.

The chain employs TRBV15 and TRBJ1-4; tentative D call: TRBD1 (5 bases). The CDR3 has 13 amino acids. Germline loops: CDR1 LNHNV, CDR2 YYDKDF (reference sequence). The germline V and J ends were trimmed by 0 bases and 10 bases, with 9 bases remaining between them. Written as DNA, the CDR3 is TGTGCCACCAGCAGAGATGGGGGGAGAAAACTGTTTTTT. Encoded protein: CATSRDGGRKLFF.

This sequence joins TRBV28 and TRBJ2-7, with a weak D call TRBD1 (6 bases). Trimming left V 5 bases short and J 5 bases short, with 16 bases between. Looked up from germline, CDR1 is MDHEN and CDR2 is SYDVKM. The CDR3 sequence is 14 residues long. In DNA form, the CDR3 reads TGTGCCAGCAGTGTCTCAGGGGTGGGGGACGAGCAGTACTTC. Residues: CASSVSGVGDEQYF.

The rearrangement joins TRBV2 to TRBJ2-7, with 8 bases fitting TRBD2. CDR1 is SNHLY and CDR2 is FYNNEI in the germline V gene. The V gene end was trimmed by 9 bases and the J gene end by 1 base; junction bases not matched to a gene: 5. CDR3 length: 13 residues. The CDR3 is CASEAGDSYEQYF. For the CDR3, the DNA is TGTGCCAGTGAAGCGGGAGATTCCTACGAGCAGTACTTC.

The gene calls are TRBV27 and TRBJ2-1; D is uncertain. Germline values: CDR1 MNHEY, CDR2 SMNVEV (reference sequence). V lost 3 bases and J 10 bases, leaving 16 bases between the germline ends. This CDR3 contains 14 residues. CDR3 sequence (DNA): TGTGCCAGCAGTTTCTCGAGTCTTCCCCACGAGCAGTTCTTC. It codes for CASSFSSLPHEQFF.

V gene TRBV11-2 combines with J gene TRBJ2-5, with D perhaps TRBD1 (6 bases). CDR1 and CDR2 (germline): SGHAT, FQNNGV. There are 17 residues in the CDR3. Trimming left V 2 bases short and J 2 bases short, with 18 bases between. The CDR3 loop reads CASSLRQVRALQETQYF. The CDR3 bases are TGTGCCAGCAGCTTAAGACAGGTCCGAGCACTTCAAGAGACCCAGTACTTC.

This sequence joins TRBV2 and TRBJ2-5, with 10 bases that match TRBD2. Losses at the gene ends were 0 bases for V and 6 bases for J; bases not matched to a gene: 25. Germline CDR1 and CDR2: SNHLY and FYNNEI. The CDR3 has 22 amino acids. The CDR3 region has the DNA TGTGCCAGCAGTGAAGCGCAAGCGGGAGGGCCTTTAATCGACGGGAGGATGAAGACCCAGTACTTC. Translating it yields CASSEAQAGGPLIDGRMKTQYF.

The chain combines TRBV7-8 with TRBJ2-5; D possibly corresponds to TRBD2 (6 bases). Germline V CDR1 and CDR2: SGHVS, FQNEAQ. With 4 bases removed from V and 2 bases from J, the gap between germline ends came to 11 bases. CDR3 length: 14 amino acids. The DNA for the CDR3 is TGTGCCAGCAGCTCTCGCGCGGGGCAAGAGACCCAGTACTTC. Protein: CASSSRAGQETQYF.

The chain has TRBV10-3 and TRBJ2-1; D ambiguous. The germline CDR1 and CDR2 sequences are ENHRY and SYGVKD. V was pared by 2 bases and J by 1 base, with 15 bases between. The CDR3 covers 17 residues. This chain's CDR3 is CAISENHGVRSYNEQFF. DNA for the CDR3: TGTGCCATCAGTGAGAATCACGGAGTGCGGTCCTACAATGAGCAGTTCTTC.

This clone showed up just once. The rearrangement uses TRBV5-6 and TRBJ2-3; a possible D gene is TRBD2 (5 bases). The length of the CDR3 is 16 residues. Germline V gene data show CDR1 as SGHDT and CDR2 as YYEEEE. The germline V and J ends were trimmed by 7 bases and 0 bases, with 18 bases remaining between them. The CDR3 reads CASGPWTGSSTDTQYF. CDR3 in DNA: TGTGCCAGCGGGCCCTGGACTGGTTCTAGCACAGATACGCAGTATTTT.